What follows are 29 T cell receptor beta chains derived from one specimen sequenced in a study of blood T cell repertoires in COVID-19. The protocol was immunoSEQ multiplex PCR, while the TCRdb copy is restricted to in-frame clones and leaves out a portion. The sample includes over 120,000 clones, approximately 84% of them seen just once. Sequencing was done on a sample of peripheral blood. The receptors were gathered from a human donor in a cohort sampled during active COVID-19.

The chain links TRBV18 to TRBJ2-2; D is undetermined. The germline V and J ends were trimmed by 4 bases and 2 bases, with 5 bases remaining between them. The CDR3 has 13 residues. Germline V gives CDR1 KGHSH, CDR2 LQKENI. CDR3 sequence (DNA): TGTGCCAGCTCACTCCAAAACACCGGGGAGCTGTTTTTT. Translation: CASSLQNTGELFF.

The rearrangement uses TRBV18 and TRBJ2-7; D might be TRBD1 (5 bases). This CDR3 is built from 13 residues. Looked up from germline, CDR1 is KGHSH and CDR2 is LQKENI. Trimming took off 2 bases at V and 5 bases at J, with 10 bases between the two ends. Here the CDR3 DNA reads TGTGCCAGCTCACCAACGGGCAGGGACGAGCAGTACTTC. Encoded protein: CASSPTGRDEQYF.

The V call is TRBV3-1 (or the pseudogene TRBV3-2), the J call TRBJ1-6; D gene unclear. Germline assignment: CDR1 LGHDT and CDR2 YNNKEL (reference sequence). Between the trimmed V and J ends, which lost 1 base and 9 bases, there was a span of 7 bases. The CDR3 is made up of 13 amino acids. DNA of the CDR3: TGTGCCAGCAGCCAAGTAACTAGTTCACCCCTCCACTTT. Amino acid sequence: CASSQVTSSPLHF.

This chain links TRBV6-5 with TRBJ1-1; D is possibly TRBD1 (5 bases). This CDR3 has 15 residues. Between the trimmed V and J ends, which lost 2 bases and 1 base, there was a span of 11 bases. The V gene's germline CDR1 is MNHEY and CDR2 SVGAGI. The CDR3 region has the DNA TGTGCCAGCAGTTACAGACAGATAAAGAACACTGAAGCTTTCTTT. Protein: CASSYRQIKNTEAFF.

The chain combines TRBV3-1 (or the pseudogene TRBV3-2) with TRBJ1-2; 7 bases align to TRBD1. Per germline, CDR1 LGHDT and CDR2 YNNKEL (reference sequence). Trimming at V came to 4 bases and at J to 7 bases, leaving 6 bases not matched to a gene. This CDR3 has 13 residues. The CDR3 nucleotides read TGTGCCAGCAGCCCGACAGGGTTACTTGGCTACACCTTC. As protein: CASSPTGLLGYTF.

The chain has TRBV14 and TRBJ2-3; tentatively, D is TRBD1 (5 bases). Trimming took off 2 bases at V and 1 base at J, with 10 bases between the two ends. CDR1 is SGHDN and CDR2 is FVKESK in the germline V gene. The CDR3 has 15 amino acids. In DNA form, the CDR3 reads TGTGCCAGCAGCCAAATCTCCAGGGGCACAGATACGCAGTATTTT. Amino acids: CASSQISRGTDTQYF.

The chain carries TRBV18 and TRBJ2-3; D gene ambiguous. Germline V gene lookup returns CDR1 KGHSH and CDR2 LQKENI. CDR3 length: 13 amino acids. Between the trimmed V and J ends, which lost 3 bases and 0 bases, there was a span of 4 bases. This CDR3 reads CASSPGSTDTQYF. CDR3 coding DNA: TGTGCCAGCTCACCCGGGAGCACAGATACGCAGTATTTT.

The chain couples TRBV18 to TRBJ1-1, with 9 positions matching TRBD1. This CDR3 spans 14 amino acids. Looked up from germline, CDR1 is KGHSH and CDR2 is LQKENI. Trimming at V came to 6 bases and at J to 4 bases, leaving 6 bases not matched to a gene. CDR3 in DNA: TGTGCCAGCTCCCCGGACAGGGGACGCACTGAAGCTTTCTTT. Protein sequence: CASSPDRGRTEAFF. Using reference TRBV18 and TRBJ1-1 for the parts outside the CDR3, the full variable domain is NAGVMQNPRHLVRRRGQEARLRCSPMKGHSHVYWYRQLPEEGLKFMVYLQKENIIDESGMPKERFSAEFPKEGPSILRIQQVVRGDSAAYFCASSPDRGRTEAFFGQGTRLTVV.

V is TRBV7-9 and J is TRBJ2-1, with 11 bases identical to TRBD2. The CDR3 loop spans 16 amino acids. Germline loops: CDR1 SEHNR, CDR2 FQNEAQ (reference sequence). V lost 4 bases and J lost 7; bases outside the gene matches: 9. CDR3 nucleotide sequence: TGTGCCAGCAGCTGGCCTAGCGGGAGGCCCGCAAATGAGCAGTTCTTC. This translates into CASSWPSGRPANEQFF.

The rearrangement uses TRBV2 and TRBJ2-5; a weak D match, TRBD1 (6 bases). This CDR3 contains 14 residues. Trimming took 4 bases from V and 2 from J, leaving 11 bases between them. Germline lookup yields CDR1 SNHLY and CDR2 FYNNEI. This CDR3 reads CASSGDNGQETQYF. CDR3 DNA: TGTGCCAGCAGTGGGGACAACGGACAAGAGACCCAGTACTTC.

The chain couples TRBV10-1 to TRBJ1-3, with D hard to call. The V end was cut by 5 bases, the J end by 0 bases, with 8 bases between. The germline V gene encodes CDR1 WNHNN and CDR2 SYGVQD (reference sequence). The length of the CDR3 is 14 residues. The CDR3 DNA reads as TGCGCCAGCAGTCGCAGGAACTCTGGAAACACCATATATTTT. It codes for CASSRRNSGNTIYF.

The V and J genes are TRBV9 and TRBJ2-6; possibly TRBD1 for D (5 bases). There are 15 residues in the CDR3. Germline loops: CDR1 SGDLS, CDR2 YYNGEE. The V end lost 4 bases, the J end lost 0 bases, and 8 bases lay between the germline ends. CDR3 region: CASSFQGSGANVLTF. CDR3 sequence (DNA): TGTGCCAGCAGCTTCCAGGGCTCTGGGGCCAACGTCCTGACTTTC. Together with reference TRBV9 and TRBJ2-6, the CDR3 gives the full variable domain: DSGVTQTPKHLITATGQRVTLRCSPRSGDLSVYWYQQSLDQGLQFLIQYYNGEERAKGNILERFSAQQFPDLHSELNLSSLELGDSALYFCASSFQGSGANVLTFGAGSRLTVL.

The chain carries TRBV20-1 and TRBJ1-1; the D gene is possibly TRBD1 (5 bases). Looked up from germline, CDR1 is DFQATT and CDR2 is SNEGSKA (reference sequence). CDR3 length: 13 residues. V shed 3 bases and J shed 0 bases, with 8 bases lying between them. In nucleotides, the CDR3 is TGCAGTGCTAGTAAGGACATGAACACTGAAGCTTTCTTT. The encoded protein is CSASKDMNTEAFF.

The gene calls are TRBV25-1 and TRBJ1-2; the D is unclear. The CDR3 has 13 residues. The germline V gene has CDR1 MGHDK and CDR2 SYGVNS. CDR3 in DNA: TGTGCAAGCCGAGGAATGGGTAACTATGGCTACACCTTC. Translation: CASRGMGNYGYTF.

This sequence joins TRBV19 and TRBJ2-2; D gene uncertain. Germline V gene data show CDR1 as LNHDA and CDR2 as SQIVND (reference sequence). The V end was cut by 1 base, the J end by 0 bases, with 9 bases between. This CDR3 spans 16 amino acids. The DNA of the CDR3 is TGTGCCAGTAGTATAGCGGCGGTTCCGAACACCGGGGAGCTGTTTTTT. Protein: CASSIAAVPNTGELFF.

The chain combines TRBV4-3 with TRBJ2-5; D is possibly TRBD1 (5 bases). Germline CDR1 LGHNA, CDR2 YSLEER. Trimming took off 4 bases at V and 2 bases at J, with 11 bases between the two ends. The CDR3 extends over 14 amino acids. Written as DNA, the CDR3 is TGCGCCAGCAGCCCTTCAGGGAATCAAGAGACCCAGTACTTC. Translated, it gives CASSPSGNQETQYF.

The chain carries TRBV28 and TRBJ1-2; the match to TRBD1 covers 8 bases. The CDR3 is 14 amino acids. The germline V gene has CDR1 MDHEN and CDR2 SYDVKM. V shed 10 bases and J 8 bases; nucleotides not matched to a gene: 15. The DNA for the CDR3 is TGTGCCAACGCACCGGGACAGGCAATACGCGGCTACACCTTC. Its protein product is CANAPGQAIRGYTF.

This sequence joins TRBV5-6 and TRBJ2-3; a possible D gene is TRBD2 (6 bases). The CDR3 consists of 15 residues. Per the germline V gene, CDR1 is SGHDT and CDR2 is YYEEEE. Trimming shortened V by 1 base and J by 7 bases, and 16 bases separated the two germline ends. The CDR3 DNA reads as TGTGCCAGCAGCTTGTCAGGGAGGAGCGTAAATACGCAGTATTTT. Protein sequence: CASSLSGRSVNTQYF.

The chain has TRBV18 and TRBJ2-3; D possibly corresponds to TRBD1 (5 bases). Trimming removed 3 bases at V and 4 bases at J, with 20 bases between. Per the germline V gene, CDR1 is KGHSH and CDR2 is LQKENI. The CDR3 covers 17 residues. This CDR3 is CASSPAPNKTGADTQYF. CDR3 coding DNA: TGTGCCAGCTCACCCGCACCGAATAAAACAGGTGCAGATACGCAGTATTTT.

The V gene is TRBV5-1, the J gene TRBJ1-3, with D unresolved. V was clipped by 2 bases and J by 0 bases, with 12 bases between them. The V gene's germline CDR1 is SGHRS and CDR2 YFSETQ. This CDR3 spans 16 amino acids. In DNA, the CDR3 is TGCGCCAGCAGCTTCGCCCCTAGCGACTCTGGAAACACCATATATTTT. This codes for CASSFAPSDSGNTIYF.

The chain couples TRBV7-2 to TRBJ1-1, with a possible D match to TRBD1 (5 bases). The germline V gene encodes CDR1 SGHTA and CDR2 FQGNSA. V was cut by 1 base and J by 3 bases, with 12 bases left in between. CDR3 length equals 15 residues. Written as DNA, the CDR3 is TGTGCCAGCAGCTTAGAGTTCACAGGAGACACTGAAGCTTTCTTT. It is translated as CASSLEFTGDTEAFF.

V gene TRBV18 combines with J gene TRBJ2-5; 10 bases are shared with TRBD1. Germline-derived CDR1 and CDR2 are KGHSH and LQKENI. With V trimmed by 6 bases and J by 5 bases, 6 bases remained unmatched. The CDR3 is made up of 14 amino acids. Here the CDR3 reads CASSGTGESETQYF. In DNA form, the CDR3 reads TGTGCCAGCTCCGGGACAGGGGAGAGCGAGACCCAGTACTTC.

The chain is built from TRBV3-1 (or the pseudogene TRBV3-2) and TRBJ2-1; the D is unclear. Trimming took off 0 bases at V and 9 bases at J, with 3 bases between the two ends. Germline CDR1 LGHDT, CDR2 YNNKEL (reference sequence). This CDR3 is built from 11 residues. The CDR3 protein is CASSQEAEQFF. CDR3 nucleotide sequence: TGTGCCAGCAGCCAAGAAGCTGAGCAGTTCTTC.

V usage is TRBV11-2 and J usage is TRBJ2-7; TRBD1 matches at 8 bases. J was trimmed by 7 bases and V by 0 bases; bases with no gene match: 8. Germline-derived CDR1 and CDR2 are SGHAT and FQNNGV. CDR3 size: 15 residues. The CDR3 DNA reads TGTGCCAGCAGCTTAGATCACAGGACAGGGAATGAGCAGTACTTC. As protein: CASSLDHRTGNEQYF. The full variable domain, its missing parts supplied by reference TRBV11-2 and TRBJ2-7, is EAGVAQSPRYKIIEKRQSVAFWCNPISGHATLYWYQQILGQGPKLLIQFQNNGVVDDSQLPKDRFSAERLKGVDSTLKIQPAKLEDSAVYLCASSLDHRTGNEQYFGPGTRLTVT.

The chain links TRBV7-2 to TRBJ1-4, with TRBD1 identical over 9 bases. The junction had 9 bases not matched to a gene; V was cut back by 5 bases and J by 11 bases. CDR1 and CDR2 from the germline V gene are SGHTA and FQGNSA. There are 14 residues in the CDR3. The CDR3 loop is CASSPRDRVGKLFF. Written as DNA, the CDR3 is TGTGCCAGCAGCCCCCGGGACAGGGTGGGCAAACTGTTTTTT.

The rearrangement links TRBV7-2 to TRBJ1-2, with a tentative D call TRBD1 (6 bases). V was cut by 2 bases and J by 5 bases, with 21 bases left in between. The CDR3 consists of 17 residues. CDR1 and CDR2 from the germline V gene are SGHTA and FQGNSA. CDR3: CASSLSRGTITSYGYTF. The CDR3 DNA reads as TGTGCCAGCAGCTTATCTCGTGGGACAATTACAAGTTATGGCTACACCTTC.

The rearrangement joins TRBV29-1 to TRBJ1-2; D gene unclear. V lost 4 bases and J 7 bases, leaving 13 bases between the germline ends. Germline-derived CDR1 and CDR2 are SQVTM and ANQGSEA. This CDR3 has 12 amino acids. CDR3 coding DNA: TGCAGCGTTGGACGCCAAACGGGTGGCTACACCTTC. Translated: CSVGRQTGGYTF. The complete variable domain, with remaining parts taken from reference TRBV29-1 and TRBJ1-2, reads SAVISQKPSRDICQRGTSLTIQCQVDSQVTMMFWYRQQPGQSLTLIATANQGSEATYESGFVIDKFPISRPNLTFSTLTVSNMSPEDSSIYLCSVGRQTGGYTFGSGTRLTVV.

The chain is built from TRBV29-1 and TRBJ1-2; D uncertain. The CDR3 has 12 residues. V lost 4 bases and J lost 4, with 10 bases in between. Germline-derived CDR1 and CDR2 are SQVTM and ANQGSEA. CDR3 amino acids: CSVGGGPYGYTF. DNA of the CDR3: TGCAGCGTTGGTGGTGGGCCCTATGGCTACACCTTC.

This chain connects TRBV7-3 to TRBJ2-5; TRBD2 matches 9 bases. The V gene's germline CDR1 is SGHTA and CDR2 FQGTGA. The CDR3 length is 19 residues. Trimming removed 4 bases from V and 1 base from J; junction bases left unmatched: 16. Here the CDR3 DNA reads TGTGCCAGCAGCTCCGTAGCGGGAGTGTCACTGGGGGGCCAAGAGACCCAGTACTTC. Translated, it gives CASSSVAGVSLGGQETQYF.